What follows are 26 T cell receptor beta chains derived from one specimen sequenced in a study of tumor-infiltrating lymphocytes in primary liver carcinoma (dated by TCRdb to 2016 to 2017). This sample was sequenced with an Illumina HiSeq 2500. Using a constant-region primer and ProtoScript II reverse transcriptase, TCRbeta-specific cDNA was reverse-transcribed from about 460 ng total RNA. Construction of the TCRbeta libraries relied on three nested rounds of multiplex PCR, following a slightly modified ARM-PCR procedure. Each of the first two PCR rounds ran for 10 cycles and used multiplex TRBV1-TRBV30 forward primers together with a Cbeta reverse primer. TCRdb reprocessed the public reads (quality trimming at Q25 with fastp, clone calling with MiXCR) and kept in-frame beta chains. Entries that share a CDR3 protein sequence are merged under the most common genes and DNA. Recorded for this sample are about 210,000 distinct CDR3 sequences; approximately 86% of them occurred a single time. The biggest ten clones account for 18% of the sample.

Without any cell sorting, total RNA and DNA were co-extracted from approximately 22-30 mg of bulk tissue using the AllPrep DNA/RNA mini kit. The source material was tumor tissue from primary liver carcinoma. The origin of the receptors is a man aged 35-49 years with primary liver carcinoma and hepatitis B virus infection.

A remark on this clonotype: The CDR3 does not end in the conserved phenylalanine or tryptophan, so this is likely a read error. The chain links TRBV6-5 to TRBJ2-6; D is uncertain. The germline V gene encodes CDR1 MNHEY and CDR2 SVGAGI. This CDR3 has 16 residues. The CDR3 reads CASGYSPTAGANVLTY. CDR3 sequence (DNA): TGTGCCAGCGGTTACTCCCCAACGGCTGGGGCCAACGTCCTGACTTAC.

CDR3 in amino acids: CASSLVTSGRETQYF. The CDR3 DNA reads as TGTGCCAGCAGCTTGGTTACTAGCGGTAGGGAGACCCAGTACTTC. The chain is built from TRBV5-6 and TRBJ2-5, with 8 bases that match TRBD2. Germline V CDR1 and CDR2: SGHDT, YYEEEE. CDR3 length: 15 residues. Trimming cost V 0 bases and J 5 bases; bases outside gene matches: 6.

Concerning this clonotype: A much larger clone is a single base away; this may be a read error. This chain joins TRBV5-6 and TRBJ2-1; tentative D call: TRBD2 (6 bases). The germline V gene encodes CDR1 SGHDT and CDR2 YYEEEE. The CDR3 is made up of 16 amino acids. CDR3 DNA sequence: TGTGCCAGGAGCTTGGGGGGTATAAGCTGGGGCATTGAGCAGTTCTTC. Amino acids: CARSLGGISWGIEQFF.

A note on this clonotype: A read error may account for a junction end that differs from germline. This chain uses TRBV6-2 or TRBV6-3 with TRBJ2-3; a weak D match, TRBD1 (6 bases). This CDR3 has 15 amino acids. Per germline, CDR1 MNHEY and CDR2 SVGEGT. In DNA form, the CDR3 reads TGTGACAGCAGCCGATCCCCGGACAGCACAGATATGCAGTATTTT. Its translation: CDSSRSPDSTDMQYF.

Details on this clonotype: Just one base apart from a much larger clone, this may be a read error. V and J are TRBV14 and TRBJ1-6; D remains unclear. Germline lookup yields CDR1 SGHDN and CDR2 FVKESK. The CDR3 has 15 amino acids. CDR3 bases: TGTGCCGGCAGCCAAGAGTTTCTGTGGAATTCACCCCTCCACTTT. This sequence encodes CAGSQEFLWNSPLHF.

In the case of this clonotype: A much larger clonotype is one base distant, so this may be a read error. The chain uses TRBV5-1 and TRBJ2-1; possible D gene TRBD1, 6 bases. Germline CDR1 SGHRS, CDR2 YFSETQ. The CDR3 is 15 residues long. CDR3 DNA sequence: TGCGCCAGCAGCTCCGGGACAACCCTACACAATGAGCAGTTATTC. Its protein product is CASSSGTTLHNEQLF.

With regard to this clonotype: Mismatch with germline at one junction end may stem from a read error. The chain combines TRBV6-1 with TRBJ1-2; the D is unclear. Germline loops: CDR1 MNHNS, CDR2 SASEGT. CDR3 length: 14 amino acids. The CDR3: CASCEIRDNYGYTF. DNA for the CDR3: TGTGCCAGTTGTGAAATTCGGGATAACTATGGTTACACCTTC.

Turning to this clonotype: Possible read error: a much larger clone is one base away. This chain joins TRBV5-8 and TRBJ1-5; D is undetermined. CDR1 is SGHTS, CDR2 YDEGEE, per germline. The CDR3 runs 16 residues. V dropped 3 bases and J dropped 0 bases, with 13 bases sitting between them. The CDR3 DNA reads as TGTGCCAGCAGCTCTCTGATAGCGTATAGCAATCAGCCCCAGCATTTT. Translating it yields CASSSLIAYSNQPQHF.

Turning to this clonotype: Germline is not matched at one junction end, which may reflect a read error. The chain has TRBV4-1 and TRBJ2-1; D remains unclear. Germline V gene sequence: CDR1 MGHRA, CDR2 YSYEKL. This CDR3 contains 10 residues. CDR3 sequence (DNA): TGCACCAGCAACGCGGTACAGCAGTTCTTC. Its translation: CTSNAVQQFF.

Comments on this clonotype: This CDR3 fails to terminate in the conserved phenylalanine or tryptophan, so it likely reflects a read error. The chain is built from TRBV4-3 and TRBJ2-7; 7 bases are shared with TRBD2. The CDR3 consists of 15 residues. Germline lookup yields CDR1 LGHNA and CDR2 YSLEER. Trimming took 0 bases from V and 3 from J; bases not matched to a gene: 5. CDR3 region: CASSQERAGSYEQYL. DNA of the CDR3: TGCGCCAGCAGCCAAGAGCGAGCGGGAAGCTACGAGCAGTACTTA.

The V call is TRBV6-2 or TRBV6-3, the J call TRBJ2-3; D is ambiguous. Germline V gene lookup returns CDR1 MNHEY and CDR2 SVGEGT. Trimming cost V 9 bases and J 10 bases, with 20 bases left between them. The CDR3 consists of 13 residues. The CDR3 here is CASFARARTPQYF. DNA for the CDR3: TGTGCCAGTTTCGCTAGGGCTAGAACCCCGCAGTATTTT.

This clonotype was counted at least ten times. This sequence joins TRBV28 and TRBJ2-7; possible D gene TRBD2, 6 bases. V lost 5 bases and J lost 7, with 9 bases in between. Germline values: CDR1 MDHEN, CDR2 SYDVKM. CDR3 length: 11 residues. The CDR3 DNA reads TGTGCCAGCAGTGGGAGGTGGGAGCAGTACTTC. Amino acids: CASSGRWEQYF.

Concerning this clonotype: An end of the junction differs from the germline gene, which may be a read error. This chain uses TRBV25-1 with TRBJ2-5, with D hard to call. CDR1 is MGHDK and CDR2 is SYGVNS in the germline V gene. This CDR3 contains 12 residues. Written as DNA, the CDR3 is TGTGTCAGCAATCTAAACTCAGAGACCCAGTACTTC. It encodes CVSNLNSETQYF. The variable domain in full, completed from reference TRBV25-1 and TRBJ2-5, reads EADIYQTPRYLVIGTGKKITLECSQTMGHDKMYWYQQDPGMELHLIHYSYGVNSTEKGDLSSESTVSRIRTEHFPLTLESARPSHTSQYLCVSNLNSETQYFGPGTRLLVL.

As to this clonotype: This may be a read error: a much more frequent sequence differs by one nucleotide. The chain recombines TRBV18 with TRBJ1-1; no clear D gene. This CDR3 comprises 12 residues. In germline, CDR1 is KGHSH, CDR2 LQKENI. This CDR3 reads CASSPGWTEASF. CDR3 DNA: TGTGCCAGCTCACCAGGGTGGACTGAAGCTTCCTTT. The complete variable domain, with remaining parts taken from reference TRBV18 and TRBJ1-1, reads NAGVMQNPRHLVRRRGQEARLRCSPMKGHSHVYWYRQLPEEGLKFMVYLQKENIIDESGMPKERFSAEFPKEGPSILRIQQVVRGDSAAYFCASSPGWTEASFGQGTRLTVV.

This clonotype has just a few counts. A much larger clone lies a single base off, so this may be a read error. The V and J genes are TRBV4-1 and TRBJ2-2, with TRBD2 matching 8 bases. V lost 0 bases, J lost 3 bases, and 18 bases stayed unmatched. Germline CDR1 MGHRA, CDR2 YSYEKL. The CDR3 runs to 21 residues. CDR3 sequence: CASSQEGTSAVRAGDTGELFF. For the CDR3, the DNA is TGCGCCAGCAGCCAAGAGGGAACTTCAGCGGTCCGAGCGGGAGACACCGGGGAGCTGTTTTTT.

To note about this clonotype: This CDR3 fails to terminate in the conserved phenylalanine or tryptophan, so it likely reflects a read error. J is TRBJ2-5 and V is TRBV29-1; TRBD1 matches 7 bases. This CDR3 region has 15 residues. Trimming took 1 base from V and 4 from J; bases not matched to a gene: 9. The germline CDR1 and CDR2 sequences are SQVTM and ANQGSEA. The CDR3 DNA reads as TGCAGCGTTGAAGTGGATAGGGGGCGAGCAGAGACCCAGTACTCC. This codes for CSVEVDRGRAETQYS.

Remarks on this clonotype: Sequence at one end of the junction differs from germline and may be a read error. The V call is TRBV7-8, the J call TRBJ2-1; D gene ambiguous. The CDR3 contains 16 residues. Germline loops: CDR1 SGHVS, CDR2 FQNEAQ. The CDR3: CASSLASGSSFCEQFF. CDR3 DNA: TGTGCCAGCAGCTTAGCCTCGGGTAGCTCATTCTGTGAGCAATTCTTC.

Regarding this clonotype: The junction and the germline gene differ at one end; a read error may be behind it. The rearrangement uses TRBV28 and TRBJ2-5; D perhaps matches TRBD2 (5 bases). Germline CDR1 reads MDHEN; CDR2 reads SYDVKM. The CDR3 runs to 14 residues. The CDR3 reads CASRSGGVQETQLF. The CDR3 region has the DNA TGTGCCAGCAGAAGCGGTGGGGTCCAAGAGACCCAGTTATTC.

This clonotype has only one observation. The chain recombines TRBV12-3 or TRBV12-4 with TRBJ2-3; possible D gene TRBD2, 5 bases. The V gene lost 6 bases and the J gene lost 0 bases, with 16 bases spanning the gap. The CDR3 spans 16 residues. The CDR3: CASSCRTGGSTDTQYF. As DNA, the CDR3 is TGTGCCAGCAGCTGTCGGACTGGCGGGAGCACAGATACGCAGTATTTT.

About this clonotype itself: One base away lies a much larger clone, so this may be a sequencing read error. The chain is built from TRBV28 and TRBJ2-5; weak D call: TRBD2 (5 bases). The CDR3 contains 12 residues. V was trimmed by 6 bases and J by 5 bases, leaving 10 bases between them. Germline CDR1 reads MDHEN; CDR2 reads SYDVKM. The CDR3 region is CASRGPGETQYF. The CDR3, as DNA: TGTGCCAGCAGAGGGCCGGGGGAGACCCAGTACTTC.

The table lists this clonotype with a count of one. At one end the junction does not follow the germline gene, possibly because of a read error. The rearrangement links TRBV29-1 to TRBJ1-2; D possibly corresponds to TRBD1 (5 bases). This CDR3 is 14 amino acids long. In germline, CDR1 is SQVTM, CDR2 ANQGSEA. This CDR3 is CSVEVEEGVDDYAF. The CDR3 coding sequence is TGCAGCGTTGAAGTGGAAGAAGGGGTGGATGACTACGCCTTC.

Concerning this clonotype: This likely comes from a read error, as the CDR3 has no conserved phenylalanine or tryptophan at its end. DNA for the CDR3: TGTACCAGCAGCTTTCCCGGGACTAGCAGGAACAAAAACATTCAGTACCTC. This gives the protein CTSSFPGTSRNKNIQYL. The chain combines TRBV11-1 with TRBJ2-4; TRBD2 aligns across 9 bases. Per the germline V gene, CDR1 is SGHAT and CDR2 is FQDESV (reference sequence). The CDR3 length is 17 residues.

Regarding this clonotype: Its ends do not fully match the called genes, so a read error is possible. The chain couples TRBV5-5 to TRBJ2-7; D may be TRBD1 (6 bases). CDR3 size: 14 residues. Germline V gene lookup returns CDR1 SGHKS and CDR2 YYEKEE (reference sequence). The CDR3 bases are TGTACCAGCAACTTACAGGGAAAGAACTACGAGCAGTACTTC. As protein: CTSNLQGKNYEQYF.

V usage is TRBV5-4 and J usage is TRBJ2-3; 7 positions match TRBD2. This CDR3 contains 14 residues. Germline V lookup: CDR1 SGHNT, CDR2 YYREEE (reference sequence). Trimming cost V 7 bases and J 5 bases; bases outside gene matches: 10. CDR3 sequence: CASGRGTIEDTQYF. For the CDR3, the DNA is TGTGCCAGCGGTCGGGGGACTATCGAAGATACGCAGTATTTT.

The rearrangement links TRBV5-5 to TRBJ1-1; D gene uncertain. V dropped 7 bases and J dropped 3 bases, with 19 bases sitting between them. CDR1 is SGHKS and CDR2 is YYEKEE in the germline V gene (reference sequence). The CDR3 is 15 amino acids. This chain's CDR3 is CASGHNFQRYTEAFF. The DNA for the CDR3 is TGTGCCAGCGGCCACAATTTTCAGCGATACACTGAAGCTTTCTTT.

The V gene is TRBV12-3 or TRBV12-4, the J gene TRBJ2-4; 7 nucleotides match TRBD1. The CDR3 has 18 amino acids. V lost 10 bases to trimming and J lost 0 bases; unmatched junction nucleotides: 18. The DNA for the CDR3 is TGTGCCATCTCCTTCCGTGACAGGGCTTTTCTAGCCAAAAACATTCAGTACTTC. Its translation: CAISFRDRAFLAKNIQYF.